This T cell receptor (beta chain) was found in a study of blood T cell repertoires in COVID-19. About the study: Both acute and convalescent COVID-19 samples were obtained from the United States, Italy and Spain. Sources were T cells, B-cell-depleted T cells, or PBMCs; the material itself was cDNA or gDNA.

This clone was found once. As processed by the authors: From reference gene primer amplification, estimates of nucleated cell counts were derived. Measured with immunoSEQ multiplex PCR; TCRdb has only the in-frame clones, and not every one. V and J calls and clone size are given by that table; D and trimming were obtained from the DNA. The sample shows 120,000 or so clones, 75% to 90% of them seen only once. Looked up from germline, CDR1 is SGHNT and CDR2 is YENEEA. CDR3 length: 15 amino acids. J gave up 2 bases and V 1 base, and 1 base lay outside the gene matches. V gene TRBV11-3 combines with J gene TRBJ1-1; 10 nucleotides line up with TRBD1. The sample consisted of peripheral blood. The clonotype was recovered from a woman in her 70s with acute or convalescent COVID-19. DNA of the CDR3: TGTGCCAGCAGCTTAGGGACAGGGGGTAACACTGAAGCTTTCTTT. It encodes CASSLGTGGNTEAFF.